Below are 29 T cell receptor beta chains sequenced from a single sample in a study of early T cells in non-severe SARS-CoV-2 infection. Each CDR3 protein is one row after TCRdb ran MiXCR on the 5' RACE reads. Of about 110,000 distinct CDR3 sequences in the sample, around 10% were seen once. Sequencing input: whole blood. The receptor source for this set is an adult who was a healthcare worker with PCR-confirmed SARS-CoV-2 infection or an uninfected control (not recorded which).

This clonotype was counted only a few times. The chain recombines TRBV10-3 with TRBJ1-5; tentatively, D is TRBD1 (5 bases). V dropped 4 bases and J dropped 0 bases, with 10 bases sitting between them. The germline gives CDR1 ENHRY, CDR2 SYGVKD. The CDR3 extends over 15 amino acids. Here the CDR3 reads CAISGTLNSNQPQHF. CDR3 in DNA: TGTGCCATCAGTGGGACACTTAATAGCAATCAGCCCCAGCATTTT.

The genes are TRBV29-1 and TRBJ1-2; D call uncertain. Trimming left V 6 bases short and J 4 bases short, with 6 bases between. CDR1 is SQVTM and CDR2 is ANQGSEA in the germline V gene. There are 10 residues in the CDR3. In nucleotides, the CDR3 is TGCAGCGTGGATCTCTATGGCTACACCTTC. It specifies CSVDLYGYTF.

This clonotype appeared many times. The J gene is TRBJ2-3, the V gene TRBV5-5, with TRBD2 as a possible D gene (5 bases). Germline-derived CDR1 and CDR2 are SGHKS and YYEKEE (reference sequence). V shed 4 bases and J shed 5 bases, with 14 bases lying between them. This CDR3 has 14 amino acids. The CDR3 region is CASSVGFGVDTQYF. The CDR3 DNA sequence: TGTGCCAGCAGCGTGGGCTTCGGGGTAGATACGCAGTATTTT.

This clonotype has ten or more counts. J is TRBJ1-1 and V is TRBV4-3; no reliable D call. Deletions cut 3 bases from V and 6 bases from J, with 17 bases between. The CDR3 runs to 15 residues. Germline CDR1 reads LGHNA; CDR2 reads YSLEER. In DNA, the CDR3 is TGCGCCAGCAGCCAGGATGGCCTAAGTCGGTCTGAAGCTTTCTTT. Translated, it gives CASSQDGLSRSEAFF.

This clonotype was seen once. The V gene is TRBV29-1, the J gene TRBJ2-7; 8 nucleotides agree with TRBD1. The CDR3 has 13 amino acids. The V segment lost 6 bases and the J segment 3 bases; nucleotides outside the gene matches: 7. The germline gives CDR1 SQVTM, CDR2 ANQGSEA. CDR3 protein: CSVSGGPYYEQYF. CDR3 coding DNA: TGCAGCGTATCAGGGGGCCCCTACTACGAGCAGTACTTC.

This rearrangement joins TRBV7-2 to TRBJ2-1, with D tentatively TRBD2 (5 bases). The V gene's germline CDR1 is SGHTA and CDR2 FQGNSA. The CDR3 contains 15 residues. The ends were cut back, 3 bases at V and 3 bases at J, with 12 bases in the middle. The CDR3 region is CASSFDRTGYNEQFF. DNA of the CDR3: TGTGCCAGCAGCTTCGATCGGACTGGCTACAATGAGCAGTTCTTC.

This clonotype was counted ten times or more. The chain joins TRBV7-2 to TRBJ2-7; tentative D call: TRBD2 (5 bases). The germline V gene has CDR1 SGHTA and CDR2 FQGNSA. With 5 bases removed from V and 2 bases from J, the gap between germline ends came to 7 bases. This CDR3 has 12 amino acids. Here the CDR3 DNA reads TGTGCCAGCAGCCTCGGGGCCTACGAGCAGTACTTC. It specifies CASSLGAYEQYF. Full variable domain (outside the CDR3, taken from reference TRBV7-2 and TRBJ2-7): GAGVSQSPSNKVTEKGKDVELRCDPISGHTALYWYRQSLGQGLEFLIYFQGNSAPDKSGLPSDRFSAERTGGSVSTLTIQRTQQEDSAVYLCASSLGAYEQYFGPGTRLTVT.

This clonotype was seen at least ten times. This sequence joins TRBV7-2 and TRBJ2-7, with TRBD2 matching 7 bases. The CDR3 covers 19 residues. Germline V gives CDR1 SGHTA, CDR2 FQGNSA. The trim removed 2 bases at V and 3 bases at J, leaving 19 bases unmatched. The DNA for the CDR3 is TGTGCCAGCAGCTTATCACTCGTGATAGCGGGCCCCCTGAGCTACGAGCAGTACTTC. Its translation is CASSLSLVIAGPLSYEQYF.

This clonotype appeared many times. In nucleotides, the CDR3 is TGTGCCAGCAGTGCCTACACAGATAGCAATCAGCCCCAGCATTTT. This encodes CASSAYTDSNQPQHF. This rearrangement joins TRBV12-3 or TRBV12-4 to TRBJ1-5; D uncertain. Trimming removed 5 bases from V and 0 bases from J, with 11 bases in between. The CDR3 extends over 15 amino acids.

This chain's CDR3 is CASSIRRTYRDPETQYF. As DNA, the CDR3 is TGTGCCAGTAGTATTCGTCGGACCTACAGGGACCCCGAGACCCAGTACTTC. The chain links TRBV19 to TRBJ2-5; D possibly corresponds to TRBD1 (6 bases). Trimming removed 3 bases at V and 5 bases at J, with 22 bases between. The CDR3 has 17 residues. Germline CDR1 reads LNHDA; CDR2 reads SQIVND (reference sequence).

This sequence joins TRBV12-3 or TRBV12-4 and TRBJ2-1; TRBD1 matches at 7 bases. The CDR3 has 12 amino acids. J gave up 12 bases and V 5 bases, and 7 bases lay outside the gene matches. CDR3 in amino acids: CASSQGGVGQFF. CDR3 coding DNA: TGTGCCAGCAGTCAAGGGGGCGTAGGGCAGTTCTTC.

This clonotype has ten or more counts. The chain recombines TRBV7-2 with TRBJ1-5; 7 bases fit TRBD1. The CDR3 contains 16 residues. J was trimmed by 3 bases and V by 1 base; bases with no gene match: 6. Germline V CDR1 and CDR2: SGHTA, FQGNSA. The CDR3 coding sequence is TGTGCCAGCAGCTTAGTCCAGGGGGGGATCAATCAGCCCCAGCATTTT. Its protein product is CASSLVQGGINQPQHF. Based on the CDR3 plus reference TRBV7-2 and TRBJ1-5, the full variable domain is GAGVSQSPSNKVTEKGKDVELRCDPISGHTALYWYRQSLGQGLEFLIYFQGNSAPDKSGLPSDRFSAERTGGSVSTLTIQRTQQEDSAVYLCASSLVQGGINQPQHFGDGTRLSIL.

Many counts were recorded for this clonotype. CDR3 coding DNA: TGCAGTGCTCCGCAAGGACTAGCGGGGCGTTACAATGAGCAGTTCTTC. Protein sequence: CSAPQGLAGRYNEQFF. The chain joins TRBV20-1 to TRBJ2-1; 12 positions match TRBD2. CDR3 size: 16 residues. Germline V CDR1 and CDR2: DFQATT, SNEGSKA (reference sequence). J lost 4 bases, V lost 5 bases, and 9 bases had no gene match.

The sample holds a few counts of this clonotype. The chain uses TRBV6-1 and TRBJ1-4, with D hard to call. Germline CDR1 MNHNS, CDR2 SASEGT. The ends were cut back, 2 bases at V and 4 bases at J, with 11 bases in the middle. The length of the CDR3 is 15 residues. The CDR3 nucleotides are TGTGCCAGCAGTGAACAAGCGGTCATTAATGAAAAACTGTTTTTT. It yields the protein CASSEQAVINEKLFF.

This clonotype was detected a few times. The chain joins TRBV7-9 to TRBJ2-7, with 9 positions matching TRBD1. The CDR3 sequence is 15 residues long. CDR1 SEHNR and CDR2 FQNEAQ come from the germline V gene (reference sequence). With V trimmed by 4 bases and J by 2 bases, 6 bases remained unmatched. This chain's CDR3 is CASSWETGGPYEQYF. The CDR3 DNA is TGTGCCAGCAGCTGGGAGACAGGGGGACCCTACGAGCAGTACTTC. The full variable domain, with the rest looked up from reference TRBV7-9 and TRBJ2-7, is DTGVSQNPRHKITKRGQNVTFRCDPISEHNRLYWYRQTLGQGPEFLTYFQNEAQLEKSRLLSDRFSAERPKGSFSTLEIQRTEQGDSAMYLCASSWETGGPYEQYFGPGTRLTVT.

CDR3 bases: TGCAGTGCCCGTGAGGGGGCTGAAGCTTTCTTT. Translating gives CSAREGAEAFF. This chain uses TRBV20-1 with TRBJ1-1, with D possibly matching TRBD1 (6 bases). CDR3 length: 11 amino acids. Looked up from germline, CDR1 is DFQATT and CDR2 is SNEGSKA (reference sequence). Trimming pared 6 bases from V and 6 bases from J, leaving 11 bases between.

This clonotype was detected a few times. The V gene is TRBV20-1, the J gene TRBJ2-2; 8 bases fit TRBD2. CDR1 and CDR2 (germline): DFQATT, SNEGSKA (reference sequence). This CDR3 spans 15 amino acids. V gave up 2 bases and J gave up 5 bases; unmatched junction bases: 7. Written as DNA, the CDR3 is TGCAGTGCTAGAAAGGGATCTAGCGGGACCGGGGAGCTGTTTTTT. Translated, it gives CSARKGSSGTGELFF.

This clonotype was picked up many times. The chain joins TRBV6-2 or TRBV6-3 to TRBJ2-6, with a possible D match to TRBD2 (5 bases). The V gene lost 5 bases and the J gene lost 1 base, with 12 bases spanning the gap. In germline, CDR1 is MNHEY, CDR2 SVGEGT. The CDR3 consists of 16 residues. For the CDR3, the DNA is TGTGCCAGCAGTCATCCCGGGGATTCTGGGGCCAACGTCCTGACTTTC. It is translated as CASSHPGDSGANVLTF.

This clonotype occurred a few times. The chain employs TRBV6-5 and TRBJ2-7; 10 nucleotides align to TRBD2. Trimming removed 0 bases from V and 0 bases from J; junction bases left unmatched: 2. Germline CDR1 reads MNHEY; CDR2 reads SVGAGI. This CDR3 contains 16 residues. The CDR3 region is CASSYSLAGHSYEQYF. The CDR3 nucleotides read TGTGCCAGCAGTTACTCACTAGCGGGGCACTCCTACGAGCAGTACTTC.

The genes are TRBV5-5 and TRBJ2-6, with 8 bases fitting TRBD1. Per germline, CDR1 SGHKS and CDR2 YYEKEE (reference sequence). The CDR3 is 17 residues long. V was clipped by 4 bases and J by 0 bases; unmatched bases: 6. The CDR3 here is CASSKDRASSGANVLTF. Here the CDR3 DNA reads TGTGCCAGCAGCAAGGACAGGGCCAGCTCTGGGGCCAACGTCCTGACTTTC.

This clonotype has a single count. With a much larger clone just one base away, this may be a read error. The chain joins TRBV5-6 to TRBJ2-1; D gene uncertain. In germline, CDR1 is SGHDT, CDR2 YYEEEE. This CDR3 is built from 17 residues. The CDR3 region is CASSLFQLLTSCNEQFF. The DNA of the CDR3 is TGTGCCAGCAGCTTGTTCCAACTTTTGACGTCCTGCAATGAGCAGTTCTTC.

This clonotype was observed a few times. The V gene is TRBV28, the J gene TRBJ2-7; TRBD2 agrees at 9 bases. This CDR3 is 16 amino acids long. The trim removed 1 base at V and 0 bases at J, leaving 4 bases unmatched. CDR1 and CDR2 (germline): MDHEN, SYDVKM. Here the CDR3 DNA reads TGTGCCAGCAGTTTATATCCTAGCGGGGCCTCCTACGAGCAGTACTTC. Translation: CASSLYPSGASYEQYF.

This sequence joins TRBV6-5 and TRBJ2-6, with 11 nucleotides matching TRBD2. The CDR3 covers 17 residues. The junction had 0 bases not matched to a gene; V was cut back by 0 bases and J by 2 bases. CDR1 MNHEY and CDR2 SVGAGI come from the germline V gene. DNA for the CDR3: TGTGCCAGCAGTTACTCGACTAGCGGGACTGGGGCCAACGTCCTGACTTTC. Protein: CASSYSTSGTGANVLTF.

Ten or more counts support this clonotype. The chain joins TRBV29-1 to TRBJ2-7; D call uncertain. The CDR3 totals 11 residues. Germline V gives CDR1 SQVTM, CDR2 ANQGSEA. V was clipped by 2 bases and J by 7 bases, with 9 bases between them. The CDR3 here is CSVERAYEQYF. The CDR3 DNA follows: TGCAGCGTTGAAAGGGCGTATGAGCAGTACTTC.

This clonotype was seen a handful of times. A read error may be the cause here, since a much bigger clone is one base away. The chain uses TRBV7-3 and TRBJ2-2; no reliable D call. This CDR3 is built from 16 residues. Looked up from germline, CDR1 is SGHTA and CDR2 is FQGTGA. This CDR3 is CVSSPHRGANTGELFF. The CDR3 nucleotides are TGTGTCAGCAGCCCCCATCGCGGTGCGAACACCGGGGAGCTGTTTTTT.

This clonotype was picked up many times. The chain is built from TRBV6-5 and TRBJ2-1; 8 bases fit TRBD2. Germline V gene sequence: CDR1 MNHEY, CDR2 SVGAGI. The length of the CDR3 is 15 residues. V lost 6 bases and J lost 0; bases outside the gene matches: 4. The CDR3 nucleotides read TGTGCCAGCAGCCTAGCGGGCAGCTCCTACAATGAGCAGTTCTTC. This codes for CASSLAGSSYNEQFF.

This clonotype was observed a few times. The rearrangement uses TRBV9 and TRBJ2-3; 7 positions match TRBD2. With 0 bases clipped from V and 3 bases from J, the junction kept 4 bases outside the gene matches. The germline gives CDR1 SGDLS, CDR2 YYNGEE. The CDR3 runs to 15 residues. The CDR3 bases are TGTGCCAGCAGCGTAGAGGCTAGCGGTACAGATACGCAGTATTTT. It translates to CASSVEASGTDTQYF.

This clonotype was observed at least ten times. The V gene is TRBV6-2 or TRBV6-3, the J gene TRBJ2-5; maybe TRBD2 (5 bases). The CDR3 sequence is 12 residues long. V was clipped by 10 bases and J by 7 bases, with 16 bases between them. Germline-derived CDR1 and CDR2 are MNHEY and SVGEGT. The CDR3 is CATSGEIWTQYF. In DNA, the CDR3 is TGTGCCACCTCCGGGGAGATTTGGACCCAGTACTTC.

This clonotype was seen more than once but under ten times. The J gene is TRBJ2-5, the V gene TRBV28; a possible D gene is TRBD1 (6 bases). The germline gives CDR1 MDHEN, CDR2 SYDVKM. The germline V and J ends were trimmed by 8 bases and 2 bases, with 12 bases remaining between them. This CDR3 is built from 13 residues. The CDR3 coding sequence is TGTGCCAGCGGGAACAGGGAACAAGAGACCCAGTACTTC. Its translation: CASGNREQETQYF.